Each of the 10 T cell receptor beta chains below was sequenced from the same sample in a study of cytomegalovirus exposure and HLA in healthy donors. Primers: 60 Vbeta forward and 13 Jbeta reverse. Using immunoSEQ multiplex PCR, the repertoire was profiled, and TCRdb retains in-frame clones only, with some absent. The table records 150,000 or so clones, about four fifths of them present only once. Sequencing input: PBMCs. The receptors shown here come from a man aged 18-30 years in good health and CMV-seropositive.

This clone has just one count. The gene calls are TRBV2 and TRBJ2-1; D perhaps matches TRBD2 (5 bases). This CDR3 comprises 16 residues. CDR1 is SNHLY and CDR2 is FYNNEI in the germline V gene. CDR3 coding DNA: TGTGCATGCGAAGGAGGTATAGTGTCTCTCGACAATGAGCAGTTCTTC. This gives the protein CACEGGIVSLDNEQFF. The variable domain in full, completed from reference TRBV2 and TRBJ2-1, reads EPEVTQTPSHQVTQMGQEVILRCVPISNHLYFYWYRQILGQKVEFLVSFYNNEISEKSEIFDDQFSVERPDGSNFTLKIRSTKLEDSAMYFCACEGGIVSLDNEQFFGPGTRLTVL.

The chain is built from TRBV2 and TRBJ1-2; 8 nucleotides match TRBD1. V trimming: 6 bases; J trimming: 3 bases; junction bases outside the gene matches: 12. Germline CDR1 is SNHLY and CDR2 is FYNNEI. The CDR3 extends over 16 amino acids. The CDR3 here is CASSLDRGQVDYGYTF. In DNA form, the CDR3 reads TGTGCCAGCAGCCTCGATCGGGGACAGGTGGACTATGGCTACACCTTC.

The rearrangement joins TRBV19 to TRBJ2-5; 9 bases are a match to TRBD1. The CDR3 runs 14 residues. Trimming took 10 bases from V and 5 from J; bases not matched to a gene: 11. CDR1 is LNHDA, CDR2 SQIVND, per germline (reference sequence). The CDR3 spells CATGDRDQGETQYF. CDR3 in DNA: TGTGCCACCGGGGACAGGGACCAGGGGGAGACCCAGTACTTC.

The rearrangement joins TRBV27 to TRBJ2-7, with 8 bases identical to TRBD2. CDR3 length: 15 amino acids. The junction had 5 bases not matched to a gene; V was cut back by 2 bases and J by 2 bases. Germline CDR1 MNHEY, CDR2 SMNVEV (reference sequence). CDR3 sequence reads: CASSLTSGGAYEQYF. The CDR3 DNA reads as TGTGCCAGCAGTTTAACGTCGGGAGGGGCCTACGAGCAGTACTTC.

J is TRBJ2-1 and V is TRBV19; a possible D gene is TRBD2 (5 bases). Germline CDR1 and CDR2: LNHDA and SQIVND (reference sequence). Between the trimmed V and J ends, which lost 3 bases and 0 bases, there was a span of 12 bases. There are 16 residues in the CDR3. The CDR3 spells CASSILRRASYNEQFF. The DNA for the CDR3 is TGTGCCAGTAGTATTTTACGGCGGGCCTCCTACAATGAGCAGTTCTTC. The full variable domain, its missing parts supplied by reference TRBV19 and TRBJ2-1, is DGGITQSPKYLFRKEGQNVTLSCEQNLNHDAMYWYRQDPGQGLRLIYYSQIVNDFQKGDIAEGYSVSREKKESFPLTVTSAQKNPTAFYLCASSILRRASYNEQFFGPGTRLTVL.

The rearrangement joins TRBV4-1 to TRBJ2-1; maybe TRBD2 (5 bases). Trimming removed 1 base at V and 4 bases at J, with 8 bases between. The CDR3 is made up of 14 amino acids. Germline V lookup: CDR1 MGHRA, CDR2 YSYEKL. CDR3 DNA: TGCGCCAGCAGCCAAGTTACGGGATACAATGAGCAGTTCTTC. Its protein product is CASSQVTGYNEQFF.

CDR3 residues: CAISPGQITLIDTQYF. CDR3 in DNA: TGTGCCATCAGCCCAGGACAGATCACACTAATAGATACGCAGTATTTT. The V call is TRBV10-3, the J call TRBJ2-3; D might be TRBD1 (6 bases). The CDR3 contains 16 residues. V was trimmed by 6 bases and J by 5 bases, leaving 21 bases between them. Germline-derived CDR1 and CDR2 are ENHRY and SYGVKD.

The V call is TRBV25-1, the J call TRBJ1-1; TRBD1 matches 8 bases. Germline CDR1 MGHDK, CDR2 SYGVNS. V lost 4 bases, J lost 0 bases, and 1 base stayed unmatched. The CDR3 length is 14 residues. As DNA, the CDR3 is TGTGCCAGCAGTGGACAGGGGATGAACACTGAAGCTTTCTTT. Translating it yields CASSGQGMNTEAFF.

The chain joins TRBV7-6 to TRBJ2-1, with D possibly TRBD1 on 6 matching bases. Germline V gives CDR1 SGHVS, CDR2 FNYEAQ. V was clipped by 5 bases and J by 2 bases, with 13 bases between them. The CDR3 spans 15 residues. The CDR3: CASSPFKGAYNEQFF. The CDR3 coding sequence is TGTGCCAGCAGCCCCTTCAAGGGGGCCTACAATGAGCAGTTCTTC.

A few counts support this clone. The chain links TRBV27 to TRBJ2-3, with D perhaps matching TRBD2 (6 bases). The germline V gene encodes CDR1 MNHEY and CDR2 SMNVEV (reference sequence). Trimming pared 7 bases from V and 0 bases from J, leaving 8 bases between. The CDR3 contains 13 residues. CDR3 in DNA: TGTGCCAGCACTGGGACTAGCACAGATACGCAGTATTTT. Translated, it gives CASTGTSTDTQYF.